This T cell receptor (beta chain) was obtained from a study of lymphopenia after photon versus proton radiotherapy (dated by TCRdb to about 2019). About the study as a whole: Photon and proton radiation therapy were compared by the study for their immunological effects in patients with gastrointestinal tumors who developed high-grade lymphopenia. A cohort of around 20 patients with gastrointestinal tumors who received either photon or proton therapy and subsequently developed lymphopenia was included. The study aimed to characterize how the two radiation modalities differ in their impact on the immune system.

Details on this clone: The antigen it recognizes is unknown. No quality values exist for individual bases; no much larger clone is one base distant.

Libraries came from the immunoSEQ multiplex PCR assay. Alongside multiparametric flow cytometry, deep sequencing of rearranged TCR beta loci was used to profile the T cell repertoires. Not all clones reach the TCRdb copy of this immuneACCESS table, which keeps in-frame sequences only. Checked studies attribute under half of the gap to unresolved V genes and leave the rest unexplained. The sample table holds 60,000 or so clones, of which roughly 90% were seen once. The ten largest clones represent about 13% of the sample. Including cysteine and phenylalanine, the CDR3 has 14 amino acids. The kept DNA is CDR3 alone, 42 bases in frame from the first base. CDR1 is given as SQVTM and CDR2 as ANQGSEA, both from the germline V gene. V is pared back by 7 bases and J by 2 bases, with 14 bases lying between the germline termini. Broad study findings and their caveats: Proton-treated patients stayed relatively stable during treatment, while photon-treated patients lost naive T cells and TCR diversity and gained effector/memory populations. Across the cohort, an inverse correlation was found between a larger post-nadir drop in TCR diversity and overall survival time among patients who died. The survival association was examined only in patients who died, and the authors described better survival with proton therapy as a possibility, not as a demonstrated result. Once the lymphocyte count had reached its nadir, the repertoires of photon-treated patients showed oligoclonal expansion, particularly of CD8+ Temra cells, and this expansion drove the decline in diversity.

The chain was built from TRBV29-1 and TRBJ2-2, with TRBD2 tentatively as D gene (5 bases match). The source was peripheral blood, collected from a patient treated with proton-based radiotherapy. This receptor was taken from a man older than 75 with esophageal cancer. The CDR3 here reads CSALDRLNTGELFF. The DNA sequence is as follows: TGCAGCGCCCTGGACCGACTAAACACCGGGGAGCTGTTTTTT.